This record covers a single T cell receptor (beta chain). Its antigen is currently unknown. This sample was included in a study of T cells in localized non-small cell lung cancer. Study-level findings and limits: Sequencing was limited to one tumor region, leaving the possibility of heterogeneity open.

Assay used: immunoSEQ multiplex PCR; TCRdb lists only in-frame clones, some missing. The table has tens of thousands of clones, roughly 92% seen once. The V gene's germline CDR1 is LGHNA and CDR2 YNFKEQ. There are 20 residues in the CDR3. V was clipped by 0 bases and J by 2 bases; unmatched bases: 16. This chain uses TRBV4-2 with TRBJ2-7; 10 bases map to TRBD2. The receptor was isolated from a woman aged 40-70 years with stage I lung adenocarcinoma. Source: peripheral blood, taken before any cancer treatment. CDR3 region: CASSQDPDTSGMYPPYEQYF. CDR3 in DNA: TGTGCCAGCAGCCAAGATCCGGACACTAGCGGGATGTACCCTCCCTACGAGCAGTACTTC.